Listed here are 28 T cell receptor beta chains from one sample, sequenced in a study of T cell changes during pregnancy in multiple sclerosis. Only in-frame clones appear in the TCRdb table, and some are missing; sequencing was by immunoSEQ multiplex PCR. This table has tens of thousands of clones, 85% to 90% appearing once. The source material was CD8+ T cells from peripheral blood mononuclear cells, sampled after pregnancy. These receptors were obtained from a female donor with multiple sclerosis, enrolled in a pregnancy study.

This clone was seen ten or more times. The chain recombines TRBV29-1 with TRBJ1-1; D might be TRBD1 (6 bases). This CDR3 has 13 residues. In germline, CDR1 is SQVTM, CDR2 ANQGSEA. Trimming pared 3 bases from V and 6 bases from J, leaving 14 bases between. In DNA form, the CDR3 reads TGCAGCGTTGATTCAGGGGAAGGCTCTGAAGCTTTCTTT. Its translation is CSVDSGEGSEAFF.

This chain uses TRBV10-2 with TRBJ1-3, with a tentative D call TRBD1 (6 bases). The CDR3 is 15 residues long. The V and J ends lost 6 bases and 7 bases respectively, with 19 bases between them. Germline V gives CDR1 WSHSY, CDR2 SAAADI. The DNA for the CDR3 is TGCGCCAGCAGCCGGGACACTAAAAAACGGAACACCATATATTTT. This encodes CASSRDTKKRNTIYF.

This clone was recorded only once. CDR3 DNA: TGTGCCACCAGCAGAGATTTGGCCTCCCGAGGTGGCTACACCTTC. It translates to CATSRDLASRGGYTF. The chain links TRBV15 to TRBJ1-2; D uncertain. Germline V gene sequence: CDR1 LNHNV, CDR2 YYDKDF (reference sequence). This CDR3 has 15 amino acids. V shed 0 bases and J shed 7 bases, with 15 bases lying between them.

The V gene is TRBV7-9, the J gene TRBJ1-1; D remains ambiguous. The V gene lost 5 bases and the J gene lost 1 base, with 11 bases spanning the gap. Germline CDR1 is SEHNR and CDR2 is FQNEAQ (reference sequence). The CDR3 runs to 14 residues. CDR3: CASSLTTGNTEAFF. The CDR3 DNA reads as TGTGCCAGCAGCCTGACGACTGGGAACACTGAAGCTTTCTTT.

The CDR3 reads CASSQAAAQGGTEAFF. The CDR3 bases are TGCGCCAGCAGCCAGGCCGCTGCACAGGGGGGCACTGAAGCTTTCTTT. The gene calls are TRBV4-1 and TRBJ1-1; 8 bases fit TRBD1. CDR1 is MGHRA and CDR2 is YSYEKL in the germline V gene. This CDR3 has 16 amino acids. The V and J ends lost 3 bases and 4 bases, in that order; junction bases with no gene match: 10.

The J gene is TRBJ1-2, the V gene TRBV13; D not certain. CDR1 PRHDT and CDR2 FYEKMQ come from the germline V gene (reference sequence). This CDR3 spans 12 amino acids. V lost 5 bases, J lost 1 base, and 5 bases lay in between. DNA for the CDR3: TGTGCCAGCAGCCTACTTAACTATGGCTACACCTTC. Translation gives CASSLLNYGYTF.

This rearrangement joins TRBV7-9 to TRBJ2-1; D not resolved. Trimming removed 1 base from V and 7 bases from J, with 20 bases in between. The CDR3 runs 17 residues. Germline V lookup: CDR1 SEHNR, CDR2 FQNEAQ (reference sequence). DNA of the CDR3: TGTGCCAGCAGCTTAGGGATTTCGGCATCGGAGAGGAATGAGCAGTTCTTC. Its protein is CASSLGISASERNEQFF.

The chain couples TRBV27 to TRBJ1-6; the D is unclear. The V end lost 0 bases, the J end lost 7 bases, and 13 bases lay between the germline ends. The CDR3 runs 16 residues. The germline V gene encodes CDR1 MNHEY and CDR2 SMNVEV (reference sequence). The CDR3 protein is CASSLSRGVRNSPLHF. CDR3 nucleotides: TGTGCCAGCAGTTTATCTCGGGGAGTTCGAAATTCACCCCTCCACTTT.

The CDR3 loop is CASRGDFYGYTF. The CDR3 region has the DNA TGTGCCAGCAGGGGGGACTTCTATGGCTACACCTTC. The chain carries TRBV27 and TRBJ1-2; a weak D match, TRBD1 (5 bases). Germline lookup yields CDR1 MNHEY and CDR2 SMNVEV (reference sequence). The CDR3 has 12 residues. V lost 6 bases and J lost 4, with 9 bases in between.

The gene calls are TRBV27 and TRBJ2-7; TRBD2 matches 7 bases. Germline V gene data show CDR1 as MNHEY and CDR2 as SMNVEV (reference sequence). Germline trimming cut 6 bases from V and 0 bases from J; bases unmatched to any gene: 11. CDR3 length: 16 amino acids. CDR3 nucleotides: TGTGCCAGCAGCTGGGGGAGGGCTCGGAGCTCCTACGAGCAGTACTTC. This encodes CASSWGRARSSYEQYF.

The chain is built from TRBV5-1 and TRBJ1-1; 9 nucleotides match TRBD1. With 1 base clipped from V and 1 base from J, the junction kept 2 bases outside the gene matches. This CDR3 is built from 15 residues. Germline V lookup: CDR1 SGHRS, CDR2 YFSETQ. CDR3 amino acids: CASSLRTGENTEAFF. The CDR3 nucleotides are TGCGCCAGCAGCTTGAGGACAGGGGAGAACACTGAAGCTTTCTTT.

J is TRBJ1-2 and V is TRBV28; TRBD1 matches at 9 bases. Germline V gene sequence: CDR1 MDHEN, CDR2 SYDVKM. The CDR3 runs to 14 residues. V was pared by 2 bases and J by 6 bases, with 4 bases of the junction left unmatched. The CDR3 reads CASSLNRGRDGYTF. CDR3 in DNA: TGTGCCAGCAGTTTAAACAGGGGGCGGGATGGCTACACCTTC.

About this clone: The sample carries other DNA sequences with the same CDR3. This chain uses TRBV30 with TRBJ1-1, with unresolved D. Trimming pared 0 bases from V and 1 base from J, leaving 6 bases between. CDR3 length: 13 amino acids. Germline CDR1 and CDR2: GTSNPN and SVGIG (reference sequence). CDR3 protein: CAWSVGGNTEAFF. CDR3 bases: TGTGCCTGGAGTGTGGGAGGGAACACTGAAGCTTTCTTT.

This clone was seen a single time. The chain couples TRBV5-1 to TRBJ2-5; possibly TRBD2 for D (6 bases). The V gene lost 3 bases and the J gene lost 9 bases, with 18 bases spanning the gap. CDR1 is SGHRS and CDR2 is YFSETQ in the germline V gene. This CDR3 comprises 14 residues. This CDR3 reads CASSSPGESWPQYF. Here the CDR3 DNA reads TGCGCCAGCAGCTCCCCGGGAGAATCCTGGCCCCAGTACTTC.

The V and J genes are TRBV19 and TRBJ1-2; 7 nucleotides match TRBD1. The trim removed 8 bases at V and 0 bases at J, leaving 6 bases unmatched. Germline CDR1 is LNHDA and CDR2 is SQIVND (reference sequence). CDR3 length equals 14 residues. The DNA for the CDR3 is TGTGCCAGTCGGCCCGGGACAGCTAACTATGGCTACACCTTC. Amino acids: CASRPGTANYGYTF.

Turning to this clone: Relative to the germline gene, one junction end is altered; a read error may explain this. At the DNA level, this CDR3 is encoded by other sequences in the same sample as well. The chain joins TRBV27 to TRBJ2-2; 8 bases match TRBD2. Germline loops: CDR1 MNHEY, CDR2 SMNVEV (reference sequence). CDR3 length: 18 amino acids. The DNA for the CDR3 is TGTGCCAGCAGTTTGGGGCGGGGGGCGAATTTCAACACCGGAGAGCTGTTTTTT. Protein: CASSLGRGANFNTGELFF.

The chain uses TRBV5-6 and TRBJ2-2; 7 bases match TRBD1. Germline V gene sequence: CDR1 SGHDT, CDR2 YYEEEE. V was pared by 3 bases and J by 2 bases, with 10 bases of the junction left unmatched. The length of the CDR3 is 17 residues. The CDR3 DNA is TGTGCCAGCAGCTGGATAACAGGGGAGCCAAACACCGGGGAGCTGTTTTTT. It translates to CASSWITGEPNTGELFF.

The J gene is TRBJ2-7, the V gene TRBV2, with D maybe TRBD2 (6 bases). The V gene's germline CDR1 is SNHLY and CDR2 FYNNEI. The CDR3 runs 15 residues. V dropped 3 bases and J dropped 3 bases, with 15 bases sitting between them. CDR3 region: CASSDNASAYYEQYF. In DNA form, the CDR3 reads TGTGCCAGCAGTGACAATGCTAGCGCGTACTACGAGCAGTACTTC.

The CDR3 DNA is TGTGCCAGTAGTGCGGGGGATTGGATGGGGTCTTACGAGCAGTACTTC. Residues: CASSAGDWMGSYEQYF. V usage is TRBV19 and J usage is TRBJ2-7; 7 bases are shared with TRBD2. The CDR3 is made up of 16 amino acids. V lost 5 bases and J lost 4; bases outside the gene matches: 14. CDR1 and CDR2 from the germline V gene are LNHDA and SQIVND (reference sequence).

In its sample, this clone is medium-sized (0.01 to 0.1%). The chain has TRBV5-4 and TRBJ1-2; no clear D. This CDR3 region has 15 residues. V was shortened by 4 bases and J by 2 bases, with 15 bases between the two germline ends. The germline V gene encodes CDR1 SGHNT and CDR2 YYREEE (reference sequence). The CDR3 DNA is TGTGCCAGCAGCCTGACAAGCTCATTAAACTATGGCTACACCTTC. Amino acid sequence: CASSLTSSLNYGYTF.

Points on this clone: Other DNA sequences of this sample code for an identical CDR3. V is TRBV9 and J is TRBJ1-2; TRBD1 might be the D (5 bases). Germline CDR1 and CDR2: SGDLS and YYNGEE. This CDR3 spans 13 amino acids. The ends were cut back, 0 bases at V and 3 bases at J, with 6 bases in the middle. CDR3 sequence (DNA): TGTGCCAGCAGCGTAGGGGGCGACTATGGCTACACCTTC. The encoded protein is CASSVGGDYGYTF.

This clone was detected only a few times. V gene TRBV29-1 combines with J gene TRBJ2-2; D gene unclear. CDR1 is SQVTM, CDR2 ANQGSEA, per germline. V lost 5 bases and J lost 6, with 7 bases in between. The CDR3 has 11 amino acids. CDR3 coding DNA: TGCAGCGTTCGCACGGCCGGGGAGCTGTTTTTT. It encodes CSVRTAGELFF.

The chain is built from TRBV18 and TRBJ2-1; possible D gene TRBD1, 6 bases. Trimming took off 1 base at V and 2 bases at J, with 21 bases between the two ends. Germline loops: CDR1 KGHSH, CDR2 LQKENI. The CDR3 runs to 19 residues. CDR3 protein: CASSPLYENQGKAYNEQFF. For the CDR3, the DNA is TGTGCCAGCTCACCACTGTACGAGAACCAGGGGAAAGCCTACAATGAGCAGTTCTTC.

The CDR3: CASSLFQGTGMDPYNSPLHF. The CDR3 nucleotides read TGTGCCAGCAGCTTGTTTCAAGGGACAGGGATGGACCCCTATAATTCACCCCTCCACTTT. The V and J genes are TRBV5-8 and TRBJ1-6; 9 bases line up with TRBD1. Trimming removed 1 base from V and 2 bases from J; junction bases left unmatched: 13. The CDR3 runs to 20 residues. CDR1 and CDR2 from the germline V gene are SGHTS and YDEGEE.

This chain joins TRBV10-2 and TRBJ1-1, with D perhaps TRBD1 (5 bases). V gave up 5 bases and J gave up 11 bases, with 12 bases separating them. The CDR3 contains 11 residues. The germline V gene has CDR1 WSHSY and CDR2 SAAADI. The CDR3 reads CASSPAGLAFF. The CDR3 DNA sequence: TGCGCCAGCAGTCCGGCGGGGCTCGCTTTCTTT.

CDR3 bases: TGTGCCAGCAGTTTCGGACTGACTGAAGCGGATACGCAGTATTTT. The encoded protein is CASSFGLTEADTQYF. The chain is built from TRBV6-5 and TRBJ2-3; tentatively, D is TRBD2 (5 bases). This CDR3 is built from 15 residues. Looked up from germline, CDR1 is MNHEY and CDR2 is SVGAGI. V gave up 4 bases and J gave up 6 bases, with 17 bases separating them.

CDR3: CSVVIATNEKLFF. In DNA, the CDR3 is TGCAGCGTTGTTATTGCAACTAATGAAAAACTGTTTTTT. The chain joins TRBV29-1 to TRBJ1-4; D unresolved. The V gene lost 4 bases and the J gene lost 0 bases, with 6 bases spanning the gap. Per germline, CDR1 SQVTM and CDR2 ANQGSEA. CDR3 size: 13 residues.

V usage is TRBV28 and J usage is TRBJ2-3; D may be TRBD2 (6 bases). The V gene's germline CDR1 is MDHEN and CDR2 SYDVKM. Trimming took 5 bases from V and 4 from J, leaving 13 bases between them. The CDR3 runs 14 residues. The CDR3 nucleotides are TGTGCCAGCAGTCCCGGGACTTGGCCAGATACGCAGTATTTT. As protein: CASSPGTWPDTQYF.